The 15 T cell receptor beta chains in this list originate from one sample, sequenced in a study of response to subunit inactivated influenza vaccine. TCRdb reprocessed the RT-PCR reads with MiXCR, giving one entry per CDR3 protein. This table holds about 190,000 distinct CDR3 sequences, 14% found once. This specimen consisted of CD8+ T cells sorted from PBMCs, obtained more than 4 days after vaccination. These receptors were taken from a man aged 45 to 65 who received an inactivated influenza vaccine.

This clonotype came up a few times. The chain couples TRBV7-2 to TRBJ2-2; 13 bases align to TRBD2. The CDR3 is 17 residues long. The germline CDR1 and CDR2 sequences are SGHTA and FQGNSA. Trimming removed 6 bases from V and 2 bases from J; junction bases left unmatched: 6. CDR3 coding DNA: TGTGCCAGCAGTCCCACTAGCGGGAGGGCTAACACCGGGGAGCTGTTTTTT. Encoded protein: CASSPTSGRANTGELFF. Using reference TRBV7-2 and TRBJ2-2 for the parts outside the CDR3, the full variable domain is GAGVSQSPSNKVTEKGKDVELRCDPISGHTALYWYRQSLGQGLEFLIYFQGNSAPDKSGLPSDRFSAERTGGSVSTLTIQRTQQEDSAVYLCASSPTSGRANTGELFFGEGSRLTVL.

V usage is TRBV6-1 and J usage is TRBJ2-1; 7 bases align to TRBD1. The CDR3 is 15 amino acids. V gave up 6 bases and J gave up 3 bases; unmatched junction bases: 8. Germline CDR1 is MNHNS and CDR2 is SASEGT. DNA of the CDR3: TGTGCCAGCAGGGACGACAGGGTAAACTACAATGAGCAGTTCTTC. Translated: CASRDDRVNYNEQFF.

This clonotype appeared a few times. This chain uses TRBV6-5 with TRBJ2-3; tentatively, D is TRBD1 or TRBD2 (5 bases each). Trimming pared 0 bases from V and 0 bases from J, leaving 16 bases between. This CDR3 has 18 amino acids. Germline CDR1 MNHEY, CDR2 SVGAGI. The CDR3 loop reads CASSYSIGTRSSTDTQYF. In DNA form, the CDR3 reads TGTGCCAGCAGTTACTCGATAGGGACCCGTTCTAGCACAGATACGCAGTATTTT.

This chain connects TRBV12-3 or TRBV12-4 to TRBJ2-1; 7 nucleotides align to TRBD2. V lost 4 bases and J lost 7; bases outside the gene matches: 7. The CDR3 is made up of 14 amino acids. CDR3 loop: CASSSSSGRNEQFF. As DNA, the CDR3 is TGTGCCAGCAGTTCCTCTAGCGGTAGAAATGAGCAGTTCTTC.

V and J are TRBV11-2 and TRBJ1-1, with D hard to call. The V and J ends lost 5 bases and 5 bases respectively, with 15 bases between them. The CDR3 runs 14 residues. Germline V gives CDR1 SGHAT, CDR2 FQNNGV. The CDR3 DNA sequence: TGTGCCAGCAGCCGAGAGTACATGGGGACTGAAGCTTTCTTT. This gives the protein CASSREYMGTEAFF.

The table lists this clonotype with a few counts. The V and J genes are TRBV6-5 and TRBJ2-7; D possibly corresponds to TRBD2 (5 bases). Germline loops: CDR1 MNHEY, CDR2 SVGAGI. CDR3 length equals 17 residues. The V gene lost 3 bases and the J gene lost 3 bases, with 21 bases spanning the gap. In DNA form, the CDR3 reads TGTGCCAGCAGTTATTTACCTCCAATGGCGCGGGTCTACGAGCAGTACTTC. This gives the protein CASSYLPPMARVYEQYF.

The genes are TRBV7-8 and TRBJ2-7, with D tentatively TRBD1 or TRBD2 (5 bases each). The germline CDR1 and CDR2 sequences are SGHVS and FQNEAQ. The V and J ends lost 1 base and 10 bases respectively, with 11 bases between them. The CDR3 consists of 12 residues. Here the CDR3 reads CASSLGGEGQYF. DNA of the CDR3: TGTGCCAGCAGCTTAGGGGGCGAGGGTCAGTACTTC.

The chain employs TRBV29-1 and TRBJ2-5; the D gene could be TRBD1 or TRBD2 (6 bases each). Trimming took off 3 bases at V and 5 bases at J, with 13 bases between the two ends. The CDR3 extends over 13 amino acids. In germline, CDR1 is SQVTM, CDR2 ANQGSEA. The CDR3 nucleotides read TGCAGCGTTGAGGGGGACACTAGCGAGACCCAGTACTTC. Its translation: CSVEGDTSETQYF.

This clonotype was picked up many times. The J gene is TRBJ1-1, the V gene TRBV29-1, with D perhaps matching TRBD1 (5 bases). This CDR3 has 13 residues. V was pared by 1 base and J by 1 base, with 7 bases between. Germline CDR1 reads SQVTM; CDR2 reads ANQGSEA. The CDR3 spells CSVEGGENTEAFF. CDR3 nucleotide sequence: TGCAGCGTTGAAGGGGGGGAGAACACTGAAGCTTTCTTT.

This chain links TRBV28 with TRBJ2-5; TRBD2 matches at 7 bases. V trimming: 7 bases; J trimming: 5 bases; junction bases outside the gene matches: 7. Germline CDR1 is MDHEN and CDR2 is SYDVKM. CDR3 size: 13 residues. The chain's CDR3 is CASNLGGSETQYF. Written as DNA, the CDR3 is TGTGCCAGCAACCTGGGGGGGAGCGAGACCCAGTACTTC.

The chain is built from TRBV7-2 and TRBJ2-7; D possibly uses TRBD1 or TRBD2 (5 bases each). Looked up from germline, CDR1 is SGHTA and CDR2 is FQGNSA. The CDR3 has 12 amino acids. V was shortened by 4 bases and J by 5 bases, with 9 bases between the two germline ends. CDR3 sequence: CASSYEGHEQYF. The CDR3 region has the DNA TGTGCCAGCAGCTACGAGGGACACGAGCAGTACTTC.

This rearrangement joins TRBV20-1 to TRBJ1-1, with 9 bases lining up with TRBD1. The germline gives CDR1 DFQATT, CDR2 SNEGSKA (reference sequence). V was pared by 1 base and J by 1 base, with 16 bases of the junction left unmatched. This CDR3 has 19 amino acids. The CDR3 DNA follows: TGCAGTGCTAGAGCTCTCGTAATGGGACAGGGACTTTCGAACACTGAAGCTTTCTTT. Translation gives CSARALVMGQGLSNTEAFF.

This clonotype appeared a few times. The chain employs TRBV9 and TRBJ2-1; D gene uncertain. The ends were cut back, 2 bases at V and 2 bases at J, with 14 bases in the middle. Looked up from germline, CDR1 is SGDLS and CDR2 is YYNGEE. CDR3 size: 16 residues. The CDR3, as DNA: TGTGCCAGCAGCGTGAGTCGAACAGTAACCTACAATGAGCAGTTCTTC. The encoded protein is CASSVSRTVTYNEQFF.

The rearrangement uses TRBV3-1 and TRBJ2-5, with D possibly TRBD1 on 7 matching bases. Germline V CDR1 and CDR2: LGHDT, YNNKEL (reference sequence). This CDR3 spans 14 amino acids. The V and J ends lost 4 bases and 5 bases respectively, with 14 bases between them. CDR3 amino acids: CASSPRGAAETQYF. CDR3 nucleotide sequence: TGTGCCAGCAGCCCCAGGGGGGCGGCGGAGACCCAGTACTTC.

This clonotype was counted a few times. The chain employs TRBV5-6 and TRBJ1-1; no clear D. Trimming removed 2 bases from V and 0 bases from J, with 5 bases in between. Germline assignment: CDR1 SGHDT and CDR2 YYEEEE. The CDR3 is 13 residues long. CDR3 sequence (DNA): TGTGCCAGCAGCTTACGACTGAACACTGAAGCTTTCTTT. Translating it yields CASSLRLNTEAFF.